This T cell receptor (beta chain) was sequenced in a study of cytomegalovirus exposure and HLA in healthy donors. Study-wide context: There were 90 million to 130 million unique TCR beta sequences, drawn from roughly 200 million T cells, in an earlier analysis. Early on, a data release was issued that held tens of millions of unique TCRs from HLA-typed donors. Whole-study results and caveats: HLA restriction was apparent for most CMV-associated TCR beta chains in a later analysis. In an earlier analysis, most TCR beta V segments were productive about 87% or about 30% of the time.

PCR involved 60 Vbeta and 13 Jbeta primers. The repertoire was sequenced with immunoSEQ multiplex PCR; TCRdb's copy has only in-frame clones and lacks some. Among under 150,000 clones listed, roughly two thirds were seen once. V lost 5 bases and J lost 1, with 11 bases in between. This CDR3 region has 14 residues. Per germline, CDR1 MNHEY and CDR2 SVGAGI. Regarding this clone: Its antigen is currently unknown.

This clonotype was sampled from a woman aged 40 to 49 in good health and CMV-seronegative. This chain links TRBV6-5 with TRBJ2-5; TRBD1 is a possible D gene (6 bases). Sequencing was carried out using PBMCs. The CDR3 DNA sequence: TGTGCCAGCAGTGTCGACAGGATCCAAGAGACCCAGTACTTC. Its protein is CASSVDRIQETQYF.